Reported below is one TCR beta chain. Other DNA variants within this sample encode the same CDR3. Repertoires were generated with immunoSEQ multiplex PCR, while TCRdb's copy carries only in-frame clones and drops some. The data show 350,000 or so clones, more than 85% seen once. These data come from a study of blood T cell repertoires in COVID-19. The germline V and J ends were trimmed by 0 bases and 5 bases, with 11 bases remaining between them. Germline CDR1 SGHNT, CDR2 YYREEE (reference sequence). This CDR3 region has 14 residues. The receptor's source is a woman aged 30 to 39 who had recovered from COVID-19. The genes are TRBV5-4 and TRBJ2-5; weak D call: TRBD2 (7 bases). The specimen was PBMCs or T cells enriched from blood (not recorded which). The CDR3 DNA sequence: TGTGCCAGCAGCTTGGAAGGGGGGGAGGAGACCCAGTACTTC. Protein: CASSLEGGEETQYF.